This TCR beta chain was profiled in a study of cytomegalovirus exposure and HLA in healthy donors. Sampled while nominally healthy, donors likely had unrecorded immune exposures. About this clone itself: What it binds is not known.

The V gene lost 1 base and the J gene lost 0 bases, with 13 bases spanning the gap. From germline, CDR1 is KGHSH and CDR2 LQKENI. The CDR3 contains 17 residues. Primers: 60 Vbeta forward and 13 Jbeta reverse. In the original processing: Tens of millions of unique TCR beta chains, 8.5 million to 14 million shared, were counted in a later analysis. Data came from immunoSEQ multiplex PCR; TCRdb stores just in-frame clones and leaves some out. The DNA was the basis for D and trimming; V, J and clone size are from that table. There are approximately 170,000 clones in the sample; approximately 65% occur only once, and just under 3% lies in the top ten. Points from the study as a whole: V- and J-gene trimming in TCR beta was tied to a missense DCLRE1C variant by an analysis performed later. Segments of the TCR beta V type were, in most cases, productive about 90% or about 30% of the time in an earlier analysis.

This TCR derives from a man aged 35 to 55 in good health and CMV-seronegative. Sample: PBMCs. The J gene is TRBJ1-3, the V gene TRBV18; tentative D call: TRBD1 (5 bases). The CDR3 is CASSPQPQAASGNTIYF. DNA for the CDR3: TGTGCCAGCTCACCACAGCCACAGGCGGCCTCTGGAAACACCATATATTTT.